One and the same sample provided the 28 T cell receptor beta chains below, sequenced in a study of T cells in Graves' hyperthyroidism and ophthalmopathy. TCR beta CDR3 regions were amplified from RNA. The primer set for the first-round RT-PCR of the TCR CDR3 was HTBI. TCRdb called the multiplex PCR reads again in MiXCR, with one record for every CDR3 protein. The table shows 300,000 to 400,000 distinct CDR3 sequences, with roughly 20% occurring only once. The sample comprised blood. These receptors came from a woman aged 50 to 60 with Graves' hyperthyroidism.

Many counts were recorded for this clonotype. The chain employs TRBV7-3 and TRBJ1-1; no firm D call. Germline loops: CDR1 SGHTA, CDR2 FQGTGA. The CDR3 loop spans 12 amino acids. V lost 3 bases and J 8 bases, leaving 10 bases between the germline ends. CDR3: CASSFGGGEAFF. In DNA, the CDR3 is TGTGCCAGCAGCTTCGGTGGAGGGGAAGCTTTCTTT.

This chain uses TRBV5-1 with TRBJ2-3; 7 positions match TRBD1. V was clipped by 2 bases and J by 1 base; unmatched bases: 4. The CDR3 is 15 amino acids. The V gene's germline CDR1 is SGHRS and CDR2 YFSETQ. The DNA for the CDR3 is TGCGCCAGCAGCTTCGAGGGGGCCGGCACAGATACGCAGTATTTT. Its translation: CASSFEGAGTDTQYF.

V and J are TRBV20-1 and TRBJ2-3; weak D call: TRBD2 (6 bases). The CDR3 spans 17 residues. Trimming cost V 6 bases and J 5 bases, with 27 bases left between them. CDR1 is DFQATT, CDR2 SNEGSKA, per germline (reference sequence). CDR3 in DNA: TGCAGTGCATCCCCCCCCGGTCGCTCCGACGGGGGAGATACGCAGTATTTT. Amino acids: CSASPPGRSDGGDTQYF.

The chain combines TRBV6-1 with TRBJ1-2, with TRBD1 matching 7 bases. CDR1 is MNHNS, CDR2 SASEGT, per germline. The CDR3 extends over 15 amino acids. The junction had 12 bases not matched to a gene; V was cut back by 10 bases and J by 1 base. The DNA of the CDR3 is TGTGCCACCTACGGGGGAGGGGGCATTAACTATGGCTACACCTTC. This encodes CATYGGGGINYGYTF.

The V and J genes are TRBV7-2 and TRBJ1-6; unclear D gene. The V end was cut by 1 base, the J end by 0 bases, with 10 bases between. The CDR3 consists of 17 residues. Germline CDR1 SGHTA, CDR2 FQGNSA. The CDR3 loop is CASSLEARSSYNSPLHF. In DNA form, the CDR3 reads TGTGCCAGCAGCTTAGAGGCGAGGAGCTCCTATAATTCACCCCTCCACTTT.

This clonotype was seen only a few times. The rearrangement joins TRBV27 to TRBJ2-3; D possibly corresponds to TRBD2 (5 bases). This CDR3 contains 16 residues. CDR1 is MNHEY, CDR2 SMNVEV, per germline (reference sequence). Between the trimmed V and J ends, which lost 4 bases and 1 base, there was a span of 15 bases. The CDR3 reads CASSSWTFAGTDTQYF. In nucleotides, the CDR3 is TGTGCCAGCAGTTCATGGACTTTTGCAGGCACAGATACGCAGTATTTT.

This sequence joins TRBV19 and TRBJ2-1; TRBD2 agrees at 8 bases. V lost 4 bases to trimming and J lost 4 bases; unmatched junction nucleotides: 9. From germline, CDR1 is LNHDA and CDR2 SQIVND (reference sequence). This CDR3 is 16 amino acids long. The CDR3 sequence: CASSTPTSGVYNEQFF. CDR3 bases: TGTGCCAGTAGTACCCCTACTAGCGGAGTGTACAATGAGCAGTTCTTC.

The genes are TRBV20-1 and TRBJ2-7; possibly TRBD2 for D (6 bases). Germline assignment: CDR1 DFQATT and CDR2 SNEGSKA (reference sequence). The CDR3 has 12 residues. Trimming left V 1 base short and J 7 bases short, with 11 bases between. The CDR3 sequence: CSARGRVGEQYF. CDR3 sequence (DNA): TGCAGTGCTAGAGGGAGGGTTGGGGAGCAGTACTTC.

The rearrangement joins TRBV5-1 to TRBJ1-6, with D possibly matching TRBD1 (6 bases). The CDR3 is made up of 14 amino acids. Trimming took 0 bases from V and 9 from J, leaving 10 bases between them. Germline CDR1 and CDR2: SGHRS and YFSETQ. In nucleotides, the CDR3 is TGCGCCAGCAGCTTGGGACAGGAGAGTTCACCCCTCCACTTT. It is translated as CASSLGQESSPLHF.

Notes on this clonotype: Being one base from a much bigger clone, this may be a read error. The chain combines TRBV2 with TRBJ1-1; tentative D call: TRBD1 (6 bases). Germline assignment: CDR1 SNHLY and CDR2 FYNNEI. The CDR3 has 13 amino acids. The CDR3 DNA is TGTACCAGCAGTAAGACAGGAGTCACTGAAGCTTTCTTT. Amino acid sequence: CTSSKTGVTEAFF.

This clonotype was counted many times. The chain is built from TRBV19 and TRBJ1-1; no definite D call. V was trimmed by 5 bases and J by 1 base, leaving 14 bases between them. CDR3 length equals 15 residues. CDR1 LNHDA and CDR2 SQIVND come from the germline V gene (reference sequence). The CDR3, as DNA: TGTGCCAGTAGTGATCGGCGCGGAGGGAACACTGAAGCTTTCTTT. Translating it yields CASSDRRGGNTEAFF.

This clonotype was observed a handful of times. This sequence joins TRBV27 and TRBJ1-1, with a tentative D call TRBD1 (6 bases). Germline V CDR1 and CDR2: MNHEY, SMNVEV (reference sequence). The length of the CDR3 is 14 residues. Trimming took off 8 bases at V and 0 bases at J, with 13 bases between the two ends. As DNA, the CDR3 is TGTGCCAGCGGTGCTCAGGGGCTGAACACTGAAGCTTTCTTT. Residues: CASGAQGLNTEAFF.

The chain combines TRBV12-3 or TRBV12-4 with TRBJ1-2, with TRBD1 matching 8 bases. Unmatched junction bases numbered 16, after V lost 3 bases and J lost 4 bases. The CDR3 spans 18 residues. Written as DNA, the CDR3 is TGTGCCAGCAGTTTCTCCCTGGACAGGGCCCTGTTCCCCTATGGCTACACCTTC. This encodes CASSFSLDRALFPYGYTF.

About this clonotype: The junction departs from the called germline gene at one end, perhaps through a read error. J is TRBJ1-2 and V is TRBV6-1, with 7 bases identical to TRBD1. Germline CDR1 reads MNHNS; CDR2 reads SASEGT. The CDR3 extends over 14 amino acids. The CDR3 DNA reads as TGTACCAGCAGTGCCATACAGGGGAGCTATGGCTACACCTTC. It specifies CTSSAIQGSYGYTF.

For this clonotype: Since the CDR3 does not end with the conserved phenylalanine or tryptophan, this likely comes from a read error. V gene TRBV12-3 or TRBV12-4 combines with J gene TRBJ2-5; the match to TRBD2 covers 10 bases. J was trimmed by 4 bases and V by 5 bases; bases with no gene match: 10. The CDR3 spans 16 residues. The CDR3 DNA reads TGTGCCAGCAGTCCGAGCGGGGGGGGCGGGGGAGAGACCCAGTACCTC. Translation gives CASSPSGGGGGETQYL.

Many counts were recorded for this clonotype. The chain recombines TRBV12-3 or TRBV12-4 with TRBJ2-1; TRBD2 matches 9 bases. The CDR3 runs 14 residues. The ends lost 7 bases at V and 4 bases at J; junction bases unmatched: 5. The CDR3 loop reads CASTRTSDYNEQFF. The CDR3 nucleotides read TGTGCCAGCACCAGGACTAGCGATTACAATGAGCAGTTCTTC.

This clonotype has more than one count but fewer than ten. The rearrangement uses TRBV12-3 or TRBV12-4 and TRBJ2-6; D unclear. Trimming removed 3 bases from V and 4 bases from J, with 10 bases in between. The CDR3 has 15 amino acids. Written as DNA, the CDR3 is TGTGCCAGCAGTTTTTGGACCTCCGGGGCCAACGTCCTGACTTTC. It is translated as CASSFWTSGANVLTF.

At least ten counts were recorded for this clonotype. The CDR3, as DNA: TGTGCCAGCAGCCGAACAACAGGCGGCGGCACTGAAGCTTTCTTT. This codes for CASSRTTGGGTEAFF. V and J are TRBV7-9 and TRBJ1-1; D is perhaps TRBD1 (5 bases). CDR3 length equals 15 residues. Germline-derived CDR1 and CDR2 are SEHNR and FQNEAQ (reference sequence). With 5 bases removed from V and 4 bases from J, the gap between germline ends came to 17 bases. Full variable domain (outside the CDR3, taken from reference TRBV7-9 and TRBJ1-1): DTGVSQNPRHKITKRGQNVTFRCDPISEHNRLYWYRQTLGQGPEFLTYFQNEAQLEKSRLLSDRFSAERPKGSFSTLEIQRTEQGDSAMYLCASSRTTGGGTEAFFGQGTRLTVV.

The sample holds many counts of this clonotype. The chain employs TRBV6-1 and TRBJ2-4; D gene ambiguous. Germline assignment: CDR1 MNHNS and CDR2 SASEGT. With 2 bases removed from V and 1 base from J, the gap between germline ends came to 9 bases. The CDR3 length is 15 residues. The CDR3 nucleotides read TGTGCCAGCAGTGAATATGGCTTCGCCAAAAACATTCAGTACTTC. Its protein is CASSEYGFAKNIQYF.

This clonotype was detected only a few times. A junction boundary mismatches the germline segment, possibly from a read error. This sequence joins TRBV12-3 or TRBV12-4 and TRBJ1-1; 9 bases are a match to TRBD1. This CDR3 is built from 12 residues. DNA for the CDR3: TGTGCCAGCAGCCGACCGGGACAGGGTCTGCTCTTT. This gives the protein CASSRPGQGLLF.

This clonotype has at least ten counts. This chain connects TRBV13 to TRBJ2-1; D remains unclear. This CDR3 comprises 14 residues. V lost 0 bases to trimming and J lost 4 bases, with 7 bases between them. Germline CDR1 PRHDT, CDR2 FYEKMQ (reference sequence). In nucleotides, the CDR3 is TGTGCCAGCAGCTTAGGGGAAGGGTACAATGAGCAGTTCTTC. Translating gives CASSLGEGYNEQFF.

J is TRBJ1-6 and V is TRBV12-3 or TRBV12-4, with 9 nucleotides matching TRBD1. This CDR3 has 16 residues. V dropped 0 bases and J dropped 7; count of bases not matched to a gene: 4. The CDR3 sequence is CASSLAAGTGNSPLHF. Written as DNA, the CDR3 is TGTGCCAGCAGTTTAGCCGCCGGGACAGGGAATTCACCCCTCCACTTT.

At least ten counts were recorded for this clonotype. J is TRBJ1-2 and V is TRBV20-1; 8 nucleotides line up with TRBD1. The germline gives CDR1 DFQATT, CDR2 SNEGSKA (reference sequence). V was pared by 5 bases and J by 6 bases, with 5 bases of the junction left unmatched. The CDR3 runs 12 residues. CDR3 sequence (DNA): TGCAGTGCTGGGACAGGCAAGGATGGCTACACCTTC. Translating it yields CSAGTGKDGYTF.

The genes are TRBV5-1 and TRBJ1-2; 8 nucleotides agree with TRBD1. Unmatched junction bases numbered 8, after V lost 4 bases and J lost 3 bases. Germline-derived CDR1 and CDR2 are SGHRS and YFSETQ. This CDR3 contains 15 residues. CDR3 sequence (DNA): TGCGCCAGCAGCGGACCGGGACAGGTCGACTATGGCTACACCTTC. This sequence encodes CASSGPGQVDYGYTF.

CDR3 in amino acids: CASTSSGGSVSYEQYF. The CDR3 DNA reads as TGTGCCAGCACCTCATCGGGGGGGTCCGTCTCCTACGAGCAGTACTTC. The chain joins TRBV27 to TRBJ2-7, with 8 positions matching TRBD2. The trim removed 7 bases at V and 0 bases at J, leaving 11 bases unmatched. From germline, CDR1 is MNHEY and CDR2 SMNVEV (reference sequence). The CDR3 is 16 residues long.

The chain employs TRBV12-3 or TRBV12-4 and TRBJ2-5, with D possibly being TRBD2 (5 bases). Trimming removed 3 bases at V and 1 base at J, with 9 bases between. This CDR3 has 14 residues. CDR3 coding DNA: TGTGCCAGCAGTTTTAGGGCGGGCCAAGAGACCCAGTACTTC. Its protein product is CASSFRAGQETQYF.

The CDR3 is CASSRRGEGELFF. Here the CDR3 DNA reads TGTGCCAGCAGCCGGCGGGGCGAGGGGGAGCTGTTTTTT. V is TRBV11-2 and J is TRBJ2-2; a weak D match, TRBD2 (6 bases). Between the trimmed V and J ends, which lost 5 bases and 8 bases, there was a span of 12 bases. The CDR3 sequence is 13 residues long. The V gene's germline CDR1 is SGHAT and CDR2 FQNNGV.

There are a few counts of this clonotype. The chain employs TRBV5-6 and TRBJ2-6, with D possibly matching TRBD1 (6 bases). The CDR3 loop spans 16 amino acids. The ends were cut back, 1 base at V and 0 bases at J, with 8 bases in the middle. The V gene's germline CDR1 is SGHDT and CDR2 YYEEEE. In nucleotides, the CDR3 is TGTGCCAGCAGCTTGAGGGGGTTCTCTGGGGCCAACGTCCTGACTTTC. It yields the protein CASSLRGFSGANVLTF.